This TCR beta chain derives from a study of CD8+CD57+ T cells in acquired aplastic anemia. V was clipped by 5 bases and J by 11 bases, with 18 bases between them. In germline, CDR1 is SGHDT, CDR2 YYEEEE. This CDR3 has 13 amino acids. The study profiled TCR beta VDJ and CDR3 using genomic DNA as template. Each CDR3 protein is one row after TCRdb ran MiXCR on the reads. This table holds about 190,000 distinct CDR3 sequences, approximately 50% found once. The rearrangement joins TRBV5-6 to TRBJ2-3; no reliable D call. The sequenced sample was sorted CD4+, CD8+, or CD8+CD57+ T cells (not recorded which) from PBMCs. This TCR derives from a human donor in good health, serving as a control. Here the CDR3 reads CASSRRPYNEQYF. Written as DNA, the CDR3 is TGTGCCAGCAGTCGCCGGCCCTACAATGAGCAGTATTTT.